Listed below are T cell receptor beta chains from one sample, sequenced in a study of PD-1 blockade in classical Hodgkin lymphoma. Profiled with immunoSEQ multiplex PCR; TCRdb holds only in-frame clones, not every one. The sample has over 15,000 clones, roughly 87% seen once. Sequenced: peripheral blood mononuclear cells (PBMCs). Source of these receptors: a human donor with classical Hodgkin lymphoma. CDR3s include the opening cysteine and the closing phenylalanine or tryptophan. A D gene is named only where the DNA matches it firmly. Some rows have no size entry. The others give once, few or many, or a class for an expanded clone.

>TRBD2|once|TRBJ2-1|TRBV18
CASSPPLAGVYNEQFF
TGTGCCAGCTCACCACCGCTAGCGGGAGTCTACAATGAGCAGTTCTTC
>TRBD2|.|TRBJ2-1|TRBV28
CASSLGAGWYNEQFF
TGTGCCAGCAGTTTGGGAGCGGGATGGTACAATGAGCAGTTCTTC
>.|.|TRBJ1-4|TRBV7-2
CASSQAQGTTNEKLFF
TGTGCCAGCAGCCAGGCCCAGGGAACAACTAATGAAAAACTGTTTTTT
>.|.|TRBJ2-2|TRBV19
CASSIGQNTGELFF
TGTGCCAGTAGTATAGGACAGAACACCGGGGAGCTGTTTTTT
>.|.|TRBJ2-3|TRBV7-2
CASSLVREATQYF
TGTGCCAGCAGCTTAGTGCGGGAAGCTACGCAGTATTTT
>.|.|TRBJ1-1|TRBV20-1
CSAYRISEAFF
TGCAGTGCTTACAGGATCTCTGAAGCTTTCTTT
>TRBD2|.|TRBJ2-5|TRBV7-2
CASEGLAGAWETQYF
TGTGCCTCAGAGGGGCTAGCGGGAGCGTGGGAGACCCAGTACTTC
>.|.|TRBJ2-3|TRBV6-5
CASLQGGPADTQYF
TGTGCCAGCCTCCAAGGAGGGCCGGCAGATACGCAGTATTTT
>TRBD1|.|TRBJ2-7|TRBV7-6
CASSLDRGPAYEQYF
TGTGCCAGCAGCCTAGACAGGGGGCCGGCATACGAGCAGTACTTC
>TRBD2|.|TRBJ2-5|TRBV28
CASSSWTSGKKETQYF
TGTGCCAGCAGTTCTTGGACTAGCGGAAAGAAAGAGACCCAGTACTTC
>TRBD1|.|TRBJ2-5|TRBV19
CASADRGGETQYF
TGTGCCAGTGCGGACAGGGGTGGAGAGACCCAGTACTTC
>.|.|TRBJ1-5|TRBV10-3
CAIKASQGDNQPQHF
TGTGCCATCAAAGCATCCCAAGGGGATAATCAGCCCCAGCATTTT
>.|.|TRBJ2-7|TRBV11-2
CASSQTGLYEQYF
TGTGCCAGCAGCCAAACAGGTCTCTACGAGCAGTACTTC
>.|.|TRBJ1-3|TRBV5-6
CASSYRGVNSGNTIYF
TGTGCCAGCAGCTATCGCGGGGTCAACTCTGGAAACACCATATATTTT
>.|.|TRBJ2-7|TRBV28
CASSLSPYEQYF
TGTGCCAGCAGTTTGTCACCCTACGAGCAGTACTTC
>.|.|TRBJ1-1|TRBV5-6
CASSPWGASNTEAFF
TGTGCCAGCAGCCCCTGGGGGGCTTCGAACACTGAAGCTTTCTTT
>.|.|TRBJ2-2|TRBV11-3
CASSSVGGGTGELFF
TGTGCCAGCAGCTCGGTCGGAGGCGGCACCGGGGAGCTGTTTTTT
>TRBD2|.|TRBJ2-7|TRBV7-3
CASSRGGLDYEQYF
TGTGCCAGCAGCCGGGGGGGACTCGACTACGAGCAGTACTTC
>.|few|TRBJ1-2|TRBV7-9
CASSSTANLNYGYTF
TGTGCCAGCAGCTCGACAGCCAACCTTAACTATGGCTACACCTTC
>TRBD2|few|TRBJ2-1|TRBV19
CASSIVSGSEQFF
TGTGCCAGTAGTATAGTCAGCGGGAGTGAGCAGTTCTTC
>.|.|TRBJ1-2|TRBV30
CAWSLGDLYGYTF
TGTGCCTGGAGCCTCGGAGATCTCTATGGCTACACCTTC
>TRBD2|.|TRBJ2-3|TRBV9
CASSVAPGTSGRGNQDTQYF
TGTGCCAGCAGCGTAGCCCCCGGGACTAGCGGGAGAGGTAATCAAGATACGCAGTATTTT
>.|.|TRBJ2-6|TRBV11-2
CASSPGHPSGANVLTF
TGTGCCAGCAGCCCAGGACACCCCTCTGGGGCCAACGTCCTGACTTTC
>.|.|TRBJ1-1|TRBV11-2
CASSSDRNTEAFF
TGTGCCAGCAGCTCCGACAGAAACACTGAAGCTTTCTTT
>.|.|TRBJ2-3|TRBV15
CATSRDVPPFTQYF
TGTGCCACCAGCAGAGATGTTCCCCCGTTCACGCAGTATTTT
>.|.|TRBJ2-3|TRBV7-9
CASSLVWLDSTDTQYF
TGTGCCAGCAGCTTAGTATGGCTAGATAGCACAGATACGCAGTATTTT